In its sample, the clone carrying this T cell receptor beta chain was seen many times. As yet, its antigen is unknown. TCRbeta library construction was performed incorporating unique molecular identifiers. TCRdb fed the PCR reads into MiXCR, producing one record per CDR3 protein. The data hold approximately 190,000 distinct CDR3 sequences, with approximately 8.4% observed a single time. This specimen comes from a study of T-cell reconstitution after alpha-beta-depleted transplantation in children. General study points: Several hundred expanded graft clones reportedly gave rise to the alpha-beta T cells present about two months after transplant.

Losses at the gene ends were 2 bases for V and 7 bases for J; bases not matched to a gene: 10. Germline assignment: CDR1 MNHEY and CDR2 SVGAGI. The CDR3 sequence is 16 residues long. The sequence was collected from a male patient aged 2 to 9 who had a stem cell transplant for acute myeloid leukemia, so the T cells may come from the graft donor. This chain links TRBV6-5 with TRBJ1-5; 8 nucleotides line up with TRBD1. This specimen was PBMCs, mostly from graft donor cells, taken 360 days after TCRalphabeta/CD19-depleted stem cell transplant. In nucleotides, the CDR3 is TGTGCCAGCAGTTACACTCAGACAGGGGCTGGACAGCCCCAGCATTTT. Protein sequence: CASSYTQTGAGQPQHF.